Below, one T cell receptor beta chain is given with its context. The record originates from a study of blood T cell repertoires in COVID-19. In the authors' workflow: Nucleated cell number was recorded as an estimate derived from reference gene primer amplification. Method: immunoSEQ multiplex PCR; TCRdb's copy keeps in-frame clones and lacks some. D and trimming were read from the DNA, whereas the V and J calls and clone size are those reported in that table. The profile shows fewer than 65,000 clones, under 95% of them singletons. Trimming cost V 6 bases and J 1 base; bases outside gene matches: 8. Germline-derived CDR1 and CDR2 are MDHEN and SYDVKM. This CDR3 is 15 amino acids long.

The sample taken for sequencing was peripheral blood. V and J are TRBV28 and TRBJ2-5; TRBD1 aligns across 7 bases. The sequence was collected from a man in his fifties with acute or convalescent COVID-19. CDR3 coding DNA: TGTGCCAGCAGATCTGACAGGGCTATCCAAGAGACCCAGTACTTC. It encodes CASRSDRAIQETQYF.